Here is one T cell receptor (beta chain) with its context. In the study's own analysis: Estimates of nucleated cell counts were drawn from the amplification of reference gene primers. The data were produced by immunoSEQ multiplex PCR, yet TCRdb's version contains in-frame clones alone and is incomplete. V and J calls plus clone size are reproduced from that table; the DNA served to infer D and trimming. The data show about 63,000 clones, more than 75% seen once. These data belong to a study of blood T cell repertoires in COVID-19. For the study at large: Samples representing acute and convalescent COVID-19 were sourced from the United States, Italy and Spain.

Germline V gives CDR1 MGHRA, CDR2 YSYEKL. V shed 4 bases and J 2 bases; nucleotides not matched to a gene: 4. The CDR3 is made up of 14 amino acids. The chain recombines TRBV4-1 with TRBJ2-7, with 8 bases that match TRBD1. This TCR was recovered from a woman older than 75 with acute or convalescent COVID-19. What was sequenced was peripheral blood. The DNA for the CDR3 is TGCGCCAGCAGCCTTGGACAGGGACCCTACGAGCAGTACTTC. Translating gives CASSLGQGPYEQYF.